The sample holds many counts of the clone carrying this T cell receptor (beta chain). Its antigen is undetermined. In germline, CDR1 is SQVTM, CDR2 ANQGSEA. Trimming cost V 3 bases and J 0 bases, with 9 bases left between them. This CDR3 region has 14 residues. This entry belongs to a study of naive and memory T cell subsets. Both TRBC1 and TRBC2 were covered by a beta constant-region primer of two equimolar oligonucleotides. Ligated cDNA was amplified by four rounds of PCR with nested alpha and beta constant-region primers and SP2. Each CDR3 protein is one row after TCRdb ran MiXCR on the UMI-ligation and nested PCR reads. The table lists around 83,000 distinct CDR3 sequences, about 11% of them singletons, with approximately 0.14% in the top ten. Study outcomes and limitations: Especially in CD8 cells, naive repertoires contained a few larger clonotypes, possibly CD45RA-re-expressing memory cells. Over 95% of naive TCR sequences appeared only once after error correction, unlike memory subsets.

This receptor was obtained from a human donor in good health. Sequenced sample: naive CD4+ T cells from blood. The chain recombines TRBV29-1 with TRBJ2-1; the D gene is possibly TRBD1 (6 bases). As DNA, the CDR3 is TGCAGCGTTGAGAGGGGGAGCTCCTACAATGAGCAGTTCTTC. Amino acid sequence: CSVERGSSYNEQFF.